This T cell receptor (beta chain) was identified in a study of T cell clones after liver transplantation. Across the study: Blood was drawn pre-transplant, before withdrawal, and after full or failed withdrawal.

The assay was immunoSEQ multiplex PCR, and TCRdb's table has in-frame clones only and misses some. This table holds 70,000 to 95,000 clones, approximately 87% found once. This clone was counted between two and nine times. CDR3 length: 14 amino acids. Looked up from germline, CDR1 is SEHNR and CDR2 is FQNEAQ (reference sequence). Trimming stripped 1 base from V and 3 bases from J, with 7 bases between. This sample comprised CD4+ T cells from blood, obtained at the 22-month timepoint. The receptor comes from a human patient who received a liver transplant. Some of these T cells may belong to the graft donor. This chain uses TRBV7-9 with TRBJ2-1; D gene uncertain. DNA for the CDR3: TGTGCCAGCAGCTTAGTATCAATCTACAATGAGCAGTTCTTC. Translation: CASSLVSIYNEQFF. Full variable domain (remainder filled in from reference TRBV7-9 and TRBJ2-1): DTGVSQNPRHKITKRGQNVTFRCDPISEHNRLYWYRQTLGQGPEFLTYFQNEAQLEKSRLLSDRFSAERPKGSFSTLEIQRTEQGDSAMYLCASSLVSIYNEQFFGPGTRLTVL.